Shown below are 21 T cell receptor beta chains from a single sample sequenced in a study of cytotoxic CD8 clonotypes in ibrutinib-treated CLL. Method: immunoSEQ multiplex PCR; TCRdb's copy keeps in-frame clones and lacks some. The repertoire holds more than 85,000 clones, roughly four fifths seen once, with about 26% in the top ten. The source was PBMCs, collected after 24 months of ibrutinib treatment. The source of these receptors is a human donor with chronic lymphocytic leukemia.

This clone was seen more than once but under ten times. V gene TRBV7-8 combines with J gene TRBJ1-2; D not resolved. Deletions cut 1 base from V and 7 bases from J, with 10 bases between. The CDR3 has 13 residues. The germline V gene has CDR1 SGHVS and CDR2 FQNEAQ. The CDR3 loop reads CASSLVSGSGYTF. As DNA, the CDR3 is TGTGCCAGCAGCTTAGTATCAGGATCTGGCTACACCTTC.

The chain carries TRBV28 and TRBJ1-4; tentative D call: TRBD1 (6 bases). The CDR3 length is 15 residues. Trimming removed 10 bases from V and 7 bases from J, with 22 bases in between. Germline assignment: CDR1 MDHEN and CDR2 SYDVKM. CDR3 nucleotides: TGTGCCACCATACCGGGGTCAGGGGTTGGTGAAAAACTGTTTTTT. It translates to CATIPGSGVGEKLFF.

The V gene is TRBV6-1, the J gene TRBJ1-5; the D is unclear. Germline CDR1 and CDR2: MNHNS and SASEGT. CDR3 length equals 16 residues. Deletions cut 1 base from V and 0 bases from J, with 10 bases between. CDR3 nucleotide sequence: TGTGCCAGCAGTGAAGTAGCAAAGTATAGCAATCAGCCCCAGCATTTT. Amino acid sequence: CASSEVAKYSNQPQHF.

This clone has a handful of counts. The chain carries TRBV5-1 and TRBJ2-2; weak D call: TRBD2 (6 bases). The CDR3 runs 16 residues. Germline V CDR1 and CDR2: SGHRS, YFSETQ. The germline V and J ends were trimmed by 3 bases and 5 bases, with 17 bases remaining between them. The CDR3: CASSSGGGTTTGELFF. CDR3 coding DNA: TGCGCCAGCAGCTCCGGGGGAGGAACTACAACCGGGGAGCTGTTTTTT.

This clone is classed as large. The chain carries TRBV7-2 and TRBJ2-1; 8 bases are shared with TRBD1. CDR3 length: 14 residues. Germline CDR1 SGHTA, CDR2 FQGNSA. Trimming cost V 7 bases and J 0 bases; bases outside gene matches: 2. The CDR3 spells CASTDRGSYNEQFF. The CDR3 DNA sequence: TGTGCCAGCACCGACAGGGGCTCCTACAATGAGCAGTTCTTC.

This sequence joins TRBV5-5 and TRBJ2-2, with D tentatively TRBD1 (5 bases). Trimming pared 1 base from V and 2 bases from J, leaving 9 bases between. The CDR3 has 15 amino acids. The germline gives CDR1 SGHKS, CDR2 YYEKEE (reference sequence). CDR3 region: CASSLFDRNTGELFF. The CDR3 DNA reads as TGTGCCAGCAGCTTGTTTGACAGAAACACCGGGGAGCTGTTTTTT.

The CDR3 protein is CSVVNRNTEAFF. For the CDR3, the DNA is TGCAGCGTTGTGAATCGGAACACTGAAGCTTTCTTT. The chain combines TRBV29-1 with TRBJ1-1; no definite D call. The CDR3 runs 12 residues. The V and J ends lost 4 bases and 1 base respectively, with 7 bases between them. CDR1 SQVTM and CDR2 ANQGSEA come from the germline V gene.

The chain recombines TRBV15 with TRBJ2-3; no clear D gene. Between the trimmed V and J ends, which lost 0 bases and 6 bases, there was a span of 7 bases. Germline lookup yields CDR1 LNHNV and CDR2 YYDKDF (reference sequence). The CDR3 is made up of 13 amino acids. CDR3 sequence reads: CATSRDEADTQYF. Here the CDR3 DNA reads TGTGCCACCAGCAGAGATGAAGCGGATACGCAGTATTTT. Complete variable domain (other parts from reference TRBV15 and TRBJ2-3): DAMVIQNPRYQVTQFGKPVTLSCSQTLNHNVMYWYQQKSSQAPKLLFHYYDKDFNNEADTPDNFQSRRPNTSFCFLDIRSPGLGDTAMYLCATSRDEADTQYFGPGTRLTVL.

This clone was detected only a few times. The chain employs TRBV19 and TRBJ2-3; perhaps TRBD2 as D (5 bases). Germline CDR1 LNHDA, CDR2 SQIVND (reference sequence). CDR3 size: 15 residues. Trimming took 6 bases from V and 0 from J, leaving 13 bases between them. The CDR3 nucleotides read TGTGCCAGTAGCAGCGGAACAGTTAGCACAGATACGCAGTATTTT. This gives the protein CASSSGTVSTDTQYF.

The V gene is TRBV7-9, the J gene TRBJ1-1; D unclear. The CDR3 runs to 13 residues. The V and J ends lost 4 bases and 2 bases respectively, with 8 bases between them. Germline V CDR1 and CDR2: SEHNR, FQNEAQ (reference sequence). The DNA for the CDR3 is TGTGCCAGCAGCTCCGGTTTTAACACTGAAGCTTTCTTT. This codes for CASSSGFNTEAFF.

The sample holds one count of this clone. The chain carries TRBV27 and TRBJ2-6; the D is unclear. The CDR3 totals 16 residues. Germline CDR1 and CDR2: MNHEY and SMNVEV (reference sequence). V dropped 3 bases and J dropped 0 bases, with 9 bases sitting between them. CDR3 bases: TGTGCCAGCAGTTTCCTGAAGAGCTCTGGGGCCAACGTCCTGACTTTC. The encoded protein is CASSFLKSSGANVLTF.

The chain joins TRBV27 to TRBJ2-1, with TRBD1 matching over 9 bases. Germline CDR1 reads MNHEY; CDR2 reads SMNVEV (reference sequence). CDR3 size: 14 residues. V shed 2 bases, J shed 10 bases, and the junction held 6 bases outside the gene matches. CDR3: CASSLQGQGFEQFF. The CDR3 nucleotides are TGTGCCAGCAGTTTACAGGGACAGGGATTCGAGCAGTTCTTC.

The V and J genes are TRBV19 and TRBJ2-2, with a possible D match to TRBD2 (6 bases). Deletions cut 7 bases from V and 4 bases from J, with 19 bases between. CDR1 LNHDA and CDR2 SQIVND come from the germline V gene (reference sequence). The CDR3 is 16 amino acids. CDR3 residues: CASTPPGAEGTGELFF. DNA of the CDR3: TGTGCCAGTACCCCGCCTGGGGCGGAGGGCACCGGGGAGCTGTTTTTT.

This clone was seen a handful of times. This chain joins TRBV5-6 and TRBJ1-3; the match to TRBD1 covers 9 bases. V lost 3 bases to trimming and J lost 10 bases; unmatched junction nucleotides: 14. The CDR3 is made up of 16 amino acids. Germline loops: CDR1 SGHDT, CDR2 YYEEEE. The CDR3 DNA reads TGTGCCAGCAGCTCTGTGTCCGGGACAGGGAGGAATACCATATATTTT. Translation gives CASSSVSGTGRNTIYF.

Concerning this clone: Here the CDR3 omits its conserved ending phenylalanine or tryptophan, so a read error is the likely source. The CDR3 DNA sequence: TGTGCCAGTAGTACAGAACAGGAGAACTATGGCTACACCCTC. It specifies CASSTEQENYGYTL. This chain links TRBV19 with TRBJ1-2; D may be TRBD1 (5 bases). The V end was cut by 4 bases, the J end by 2 bases, with 11 bases between. Germline CDR1 and CDR2: LNHDA and SQIVND (reference sequence). The CDR3 contains 14 residues.

The rearrangement joins TRBV5-1 to TRBJ1-2; 9 bases agree with TRBD1. The CDR3 runs 16 residues. The germline CDR1 and CDR2 sequences are SGHRS and YFSETQ. V dropped 4 bases and J dropped 5; count of bases not matched to a gene: 12. CDR3 in DNA: TGCGCCAGCAGCCTGGGACAGGGAGTTCTAACGTATGGCTACACCTTC. Residues: CASSLGQGVLTYGYTF. Full variable domain (remainder filled in from reference TRBV5-1 and TRBJ1-2): KAGVTQTPRYLIKTRGQQVTLSCSPISGHRSVSWYQQTPGQGLQFLFEYFSETQRNKGNFPGRFSGRQFSNSRSEMNVSTLELGDSALYLCASSLGQGVLTYGYTFGSGTRLTVV.

CDR3 residues: CASSLRGSDTQYF. The CDR3 coding sequence is TGTGCCAGCAGCTTAAGGGGCTCGGATACGCAGTATTTT. V is TRBV7-6 and J is TRBJ2-3; the D gene is possibly TRBD1 (5 bases). This CDR3 is 13 amino acids long. V lost 2 bases to trimming and J lost 6 bases, with 9 bases between them. The germline V gene encodes CDR1 SGHVS and CDR2 FNYEAQ. The full variable domain, in which reference TRBV7-6 and TRBJ2-3 provide the parts outside the CDR3, is GAGVSQSPRYKVTKRGQDVALRCDPISGHVSLYWYRQALGQGPEFLTYFNYEAQQDKSGLPNDRFSAERPEGSISTLTIQRTEQRDSAMYRCASSLRGSDTQYFGPGTRLTVL.

This clone occurred once. The chain joins TRBV9 to TRBJ2-1; 7 positions match TRBD2. V lost 0 bases, J lost 3 bases, and 3 bases stayed unmatched. This CDR3 is 15 amino acids long. Germline CDR1 is SGDLS and CDR2 is YYNGEE. CDR3 bases: TGTGCCAGCAGCGTAGGGCTAGCGGACTACAATGAGCAGTTCTTC. Translating it yields CASSVGLADYNEQFF.

This rearrangement joins TRBV6-4 to TRBJ1-1, with D unclear. V lost 7 bases and J lost 5, with 17 bases in between. This CDR3 spans 14 amino acids. The germline V gene encodes CDR1 MRHNA and CDR2 SNTAGT. In DNA form, the CDR3 reads TGTGCCAGCAAAGAACGTGGGGTTGGGACTGAAGCTTTCTTT. Translated: CASKERGVGTEAFF.

The chain carries TRBV19 and TRBJ1-2; D might be TRBD1 (5 bases). The ends were cut back, 1 base at V and 6 bases at J, with 15 bases in the middle. The CDR3 consists of 15 residues. Germline V gene data show CDR1 as LNHDA and CDR2 as SQIVND (reference sequence). CDR3 sequence (DNA): TGTGCCAGTAGTATAGGGGTCCGGGGCTTGAATGGCTACACCTTC. This gives the protein CASSIGVRGLNGYTF. The full variable domain, rest sourced from reference TRBV19 and TRBJ1-2, is DGGITQSPKYLFRKEGQNVTLSCEQNLNHDAMYWYRQDPGQGLRLIYYSQIVNDFQKGDIAEGYSVSREKKESFPLTVTSAQKNPTAFYLCASSIGVRGLNGYTFGSGTRLTVV.

The chain links TRBV18 to TRBJ2-7; possible D gene TRBD2, 6 bases. CDR1 is KGHSH and CDR2 is LQKENI in the germline V gene. Deletions cut 1 base from V and 3 bases from J, with 10 bases between. The CDR3 is 14 amino acids. The CDR3 DNA sequence: TGTGCCAGCTCACCACTGGGGGGAGGCTACGAGCAGTACTTC. Translated, it gives CASSPLGGGYEQYF.